One sample yielded the 12 T cell receptor beta chains listed below, sequenced in a study of control samples from healthy donors and cancer patients. TCRdb's copy holds only in-frame clones and misses some; the assay was immunoSEQ multiplex PCR. The table includes 130,000 or so clones, around nine tenths detected once. The sequencing sample was made of blood. These receptors were collected from a man over 45 in good health.

The rearrangement links TRBV28 to TRBJ2-1, with D perhaps TRBD1 (6 bases). Germline V gene sequence: CDR1 MDHEN, CDR2 SYDVKM. V gave up 6 bases and J gave up 1 base, with 13 bases separating them. CDR3 length: 15 residues. The CDR3, as DNA: TGTGCCAGCAGCCTCGCAGGGACATCCTACAATGAGCAGTTCTTC. Translated: CASSLAGTSYNEQFF.

V and J are TRBV11-3 and TRBJ2-5; 12 nucleotides align to TRBD1. Germline lookup yields CDR1 SGHNT and CDR2 YENEEA. V trimming: 5 bases; J trimming: 5 bases; junction bases outside the gene matches: 9. There are 16 residues in the CDR3. Written as DNA, the CDR3 is TGTGCCAGCAGCCATCCAGGGACAGGGGGCTTCGAGACCCAGTACTTC. It yields the protein CASSHPGTGGFETQYF.

On this clone: Distinct nucleotide sequences in the sample also encode this CDR3. The CDR3 nucleotides read TGTGCCAGCAGTGAAACCGGCACCGGGGAGCTGTTTTTT. It translates to CASSETGTGELFF. The J gene is TRBJ2-2, the V gene TRBV2; D is undetermined. Trimming took off 2 bases at V and 4 bases at J, with 5 bases between the two ends. This CDR3 has 13 residues. CDR1 is SNHLY and CDR2 is FYNNEI in the germline V gene.

The gene calls are TRBV5-1 and TRBJ1-1; D is undetermined. Germline V gene lookup returns CDR1 SGHRS and CDR2 YFSETQ. This CDR3 contains 12 residues. The germline V and J ends were trimmed by 0 bases and 3 bases, with 3 bases remaining between them. The CDR3 is CASSLGDTEAFF. DNA for the CDR3: TGCGCCAGCAGCTTGGGGGACACTGAAGCTTTCTTT.

The table lists this clone with a count of one. The V call is TRBV30, the J call TRBJ1-1, with TRBD1 matching over 10 bases. The length of the CDR3 is 15 residues. Looked up from germline, CDR1 is GTSNPN and CDR2 is SVGIG (reference sequence). The V segment lost 4 bases and the J segment 3 bases; nucleotides outside the gene matches: 8. The CDR3 spells CAWTPTGGAYTEAFF. The CDR3 DNA reads as TGTGCCTGGACCCCGACAGGGGGCGCCTACACTGAAGCTTTCTTT. The variable domain in full, completed from reference TRBV30 and TRBJ1-1, reads SQTIHQWPATLVQPVGSPLSLECTVEGTSNPNLYWYRQAAGRGLQLLFYSVGIGQISSEVPQNLSASRPQDRQFILSSKKLLLSDSGFYLCAWTPTGGAYTEAFFGQGTRLTVV.

The chain employs TRBV27 and TRBJ2-2; no clear D. V was trimmed by 2 bases and J by 2 bases, leaving 6 bases between them. Germline V lookup: CDR1 MNHEY, CDR2 SMNVEV (reference sequence). The CDR3 is 14 residues long. This CDR3 is CASSLRVNTGELFF. The CDR3, as DNA: TGTGCCAGCAGTTTACGAGTAAACACCGGGGAGCTGTTTTTT.

V usage is TRBV27 and J usage is TRBJ1-1; D is undetermined. Trimming removed 5 bases from V and 5 bases from J, with 12 bases in between. The CDR3 runs 13 residues. Germline CDR1 is MNHEY and CDR2 is SMNVEV (reference sequence). This CDR3 reads CASSRDSLTEAFF. The DNA of the CDR3 is TGTGCCAGCAGTCGGGATTCTCTTACTGAAGCTTTCTTT.

The V gene is TRBV3-1 (or the pseudogene TRBV3-2), the J gene TRBJ2-3; 12 bases agree with TRBD2. Trimming removed 4 bases from V and 3 bases from J; junction bases left unmatched: 14. There are 19 residues in the CDR3. Germline lookup yields CDR1 LGHDT and CDR2 YNNKEL (reference sequence). CDR3 nucleotide sequence: TGTGCCAGCAGCCCGAAGCGACTAGCGGGGGAACTCCCTACAGATACGCAGTATTTT. It codes for CASSPKRLAGELPTDTQYF.

The chain links TRBV5-4 to TRBJ2-3, with TRBD2 matching 10 bases. The CDR3 runs 16 residues. Germline V gives CDR1 SGHNT, CDR2 YYREEE (reference sequence). Germline trimming cut 2 bases from V and 2 bases from J; bases unmatched to any gene: 5. The CDR3 coding sequence is TGTGCCAGCAGCTTCCCTAGCGGGGGACCCACAGATACGCAGTATTTT. It codes for CASSFPSGGPTDTQYF. Full variable domain (rest looked up from reference TRBV5-4 and TRBJ2-3): ETGVTQSPTHLIKTRGQQVTLRCSSQSGHNTVSWYQQALGQGPQFIFQYYREEENGRGNFPPRFSGLQFPNYSSELNVNALELDDSALYLCASSFPSGGPTDTQYFGPGTRLTVL.

This clone has a single count. The V and J genes are TRBV20-1 and TRBJ2-3, with D unclear. CDR3 size: 11 residues. V lost 6 bases to trimming and J lost 6 bases, with 10 bases between them. In germline, CDR1 is DFQATT, CDR2 SNEGSKA (reference sequence). The CDR3 DNA follows: TGCAGTGCCAGCGCATGGGATACGCAGTATTTT. It specifies CSASAWDTQYF.

The chain employs TRBV24-1 and TRBJ2-2; D may be TRBD1 or TRBD2 (5 bases each). Looked up from germline, CDR1 is KGHDR and CDR2 is SFDVKD. The CDR3 length is 12 residues. The germline V and J ends were trimmed by 9 bases and 7 bases, with 11 bases remaining between them. The CDR3 protein is CATHGAGGELFF. CDR3 bases: TGTGCCACCCACGGGGCGGGCGGGGAGCTGTTTTTT.

The chain couples TRBV2 to TRBJ1-5; 8 nucleotides agree with TRBD1. This CDR3 comprises 14 residues. After removal of 7 bases from V and 4 bases from J, the junction contained 6 bases not matched to a gene. CDR1 is SNHLY and CDR2 is FYNNEI in the germline V gene. The CDR3 DNA is TGTGCCAGCACGCCAGGACAGGGAAATCAGCCCCAGCATTTT. It is translated as CASTPGQGNQPQHF.